Following are 32 T cell receptor beta chains from one sample sequenced in a study of human T cells and chemical hapten exposure. Time point indicated: patch test 1, 2 weeks after DPC sensitization. Documented treatment: therapeutic diphenylcyclopropenone sensitization with weekly scalp DPC. Each CDR3 protein gets one entry after TCRdb re-called the RACE reads with MiXCR. The sample lists roughly 190,000 distinct CDR3 sequences; 20% to 25% were seen once. The specimen was whole blood, collected in connection with sensitization to the hapten diphenylcyclopropenone (DPC). The source is a woman in her forties or fifties with alopecia areata. Some clones in this sample may be carry-over from other donors' samples.

This clonotype has only a few counts. V and J are TRBV2 and TRBJ1-2; 7 bases match TRBD1. CDR1 SNHLY and CDR2 FYNNEI come from the germline V gene. J was trimmed by 4 bases and V by 6 bases; bases with no gene match: 2. The CDR3 is made up of 12 amino acids. CDR3 amino acids: CASSGQVYGYTF. DNA for the CDR3: TGTGCCAGCAGCGGACAGGTCTATGGCTACACCTTC.

This clonotype was counted a few times. The CDR3 DNA reads TGCAGTGCCCCGCCGGGACTAGCGGGAGTCTTCGATGAGCAGTTCTTC. It encodes CSAPPGLAGVFDEQFF. The V and J genes are TRBV20-1 and TRBJ2-1; 14 bases line up with TRBD2. The CDR3 totals 16 residues. Trimming removed 6 bases from V and 8 bases from J; junction bases left unmatched: 12. Germline V CDR1 and CDR2: DFQATT, SNEGSKA (reference sequence).

This clonotype was observed a handful of times. The V and J genes are TRBV28 and TRBJ1-2; no definite D call. The CDR3 contains 13 residues. Germline V gives CDR1 MDHEN, CDR2 SYDVKM. Trimming removed 5 bases from V and 3 bases from J, with 10 bases in between. The CDR3 reads CASSAEAYYGYTF. CDR3 DNA: TGTGCCAGCAGTGCCGAGGCGTACTATGGCTACACCTTC.

A few counts support this clonotype. The rearrangement uses TRBV21-1 and TRBJ2-7; TRBD1, the table's D call, was not compared with the DNA. TRBV21-1 is a documented pseudogene. The CDR3 runs 15 residues. Here the CDR3 reads CASSDRDRDSYEQYF. The DNA of the CDR3 is TGTGCCAGCAGCGACCGGGACAGGGACTCCTACGAGCAGTACTTC.

The V and J genes are TRBV20-1 and TRBJ1-1; no firm D call. Germline V gives CDR1 DFQATT, CDR2 SNEGSKA (reference sequence). The CDR3 extends over 14 amino acids. Between the trimmed V and J ends, which lost 5 bases and 4 bases, there was a span of 17 bases. The CDR3: CSAAERRRSTEAFF. CDR3 sequence (DNA): TGCAGTGCTGCTGAGAGAAGAAGAAGCACTGAAGCTTTCTTT.

The chain links TRBV27 to TRBJ1-1; D perhaps matches TRBD1 (6 bases). The CDR3 is 14 residues long. Between the trimmed V and J ends, which lost 7 bases and 4 bases, there was a span of 16 bases. The germline gives CDR1 MNHEY, CDR2 SMNVEV (reference sequence). CDR3 in DNA: TGTGCCAGCATCGATACAGGGCGCGGCACTGAAGCTTTCTTT. It translates to CASIDTGRGTEAFF.

The chain links TRBV6-1 to TRBJ1-1; D remains unclear. The CDR3 runs to 13 residues. Germline CDR1 MNHNS, CDR2 SASEGT. V lost 3 bases and J lost 5, with 10 bases in between. The CDR3 sequence: CASSDREETEAFF. The CDR3 region has the DNA TGTGCCAGCAGTGATAGGGAGGAGACTGAAGCTTTCTTT.

This clonotype was detected only a few times. The V gene is TRBV7-9, the J gene TRBJ1-2; D is undetermined. With 0 bases removed from V and 6 bases from J, the gap between germline ends came to 8 bases. The CDR3 is made up of 13 amino acids. Germline assignment: CDR1 SEHNR and CDR2 FQNEAQ (reference sequence). CDR3 sequence: CASSLALIDGYTF. CDR3 bases: TGTGCCAGCAGCTTAGCGCTAATCGATGGCTACACCTTC.

This clonotype has just a few counts. The J gene is TRBJ2-5, the V gene TRBV18, with D possibly being TRBD1 (6 bases). Germline loops: CDR1 KGHSH, CDR2 LQKENI. V lost 3 bases, J lost 4 bases, and 12 bases lay in between. CDR3 length: 14 amino acids. The CDR3 loop reads CASSPWDTSETQYF. The CDR3 region has the DNA TGTGCCAGCTCACCTTGGGACACCTCAGAGACCCAGTACTTC.

This clonotype was counted a few times. The rearrangement uses TRBV20-1 and TRBJ2-7, with D hard to call. In germline, CDR1 is DFQATT, CDR2 SNEGSKA (reference sequence). The CDR3 runs 13 residues. With 5 bases removed from V and 5 bases from J, the gap between germline ends came to 16 bases. The CDR3 DNA is TGCAGTGCTGAGGCTAGTGGTCTCCACGAGCAGTACTTC. It codes for CSAEASGLHEQYF.

There are many counts of this clonotype. This chain uses TRBV27 with TRBJ2-1, with a weak D call TRBD2 (6 bases). The CDR3 has 15 amino acids. The V gene lost 7 bases and the J gene lost 5 bases, with 18 bases spanning the gap. Germline CDR1 and CDR2: MNHEY and SMNVEV (reference sequence). The CDR3 region has the DNA TGTGCCAGCAATCACAAGCGGGTTTTCAACAATGAGCAGTTCTTC. Its translation: CASNHKRVFNNEQFF.

The sample holds a few counts of this clonotype. The chain joins TRBV5-5 to TRBJ2-7; D is undetermined. The CDR3 is 12 amino acids. Germline V lookup: CDR1 SGHKS, CDR2 YYEKEE (reference sequence). The V and J ends lost 3 bases and 4 bases respectively, with 8 bases between them. The CDR3 loop is CASSSTRYEQYF. The CDR3 nucleotides read TGTGCCAGCAGCTCGACGCGGTACGAGCAGTACTTC.

This clonotype was observed a single time. The rearrangement joins TRBV10-3 to TRBJ2-2, with 7 bases that match TRBD1. The CDR3 runs 14 residues. Germline V gives CDR1 ENHRY, CDR2 SYGVKD. J gave up 13 bases and V 11 bases, and 19 bases lay outside the gene matches. CDR3 in amino acids: CAVGTGAFPGRLFF. In DNA, the CDR3 is TGTGCCGTCGGAACAGGGGCCTTCCCGGGACGGCTGTTTTTT.

This clonotype is a singleton in its sample. This chain connects TRBV10-3 to TRBJ2-1; TRBD2 agrees at 11 bases. From germline, CDR1 is ENHRY and CDR2 SYGVKD. Trimming at V came to 0 bases and at J to 8 bases, leaving 6 bases not matched to a gene. The CDR3 totals 16 residues. The CDR3 DNA sequence: TGTGCCATCAGTGAGTCGGAGCTAGCGGGAGGTGATGAGCAGTTCTTC. Amino acids: CAISESELAGGDEQFF.

The table lists this clonotype with a few counts. The rearrangement joins TRBV12-5 to TRBJ2-7; 13 nucleotides agree with TRBD2. The CDR3 runs 17 residues. In germline, CDR1 is LGHNT, CDR2 FRNRAP. The V and J ends lost 7 bases and 0 bases, in that order; junction bases with no gene match: 9. The CDR3 here is CASAWGTSGVSSYEQYF. For the CDR3, the DNA is TGTGCTAGTGCCTGGGGGACTAGCGGGGTTAGCTCCTACGAGCAGTACTTC.

This chain uses TRBV29-1 with TRBJ2-7; the D is unclear. Looked up from germline, CDR1 is SQVTM and CDR2 is ANQGSEA. This CDR3 comprises 12 residues. Trimming took off 5 bases at V and 0 bases at J, with 8 bases between the two ends. The CDR3 bases are TGCAGCGTTCAACAGAGCTCCTACGAGCAGTACTTC. It is translated as CSVQQSSYEQYF.

The chain employs TRBV7-2 and TRBJ1-2, with a tentative D call TRBD1 (5 bases). Trimming pared 5 bases from V and 4 bases from J, leaving 20 bases between. The CDR3 extends over 16 amino acids. Looked up from germline, CDR1 is SGHTA and CDR2 is FQGNSA. CDR3 protein: CASSPETFDSIYGYTF. CDR3 in DNA: TGTGCCAGCAGCCCGGAGACCTTCGACAGTATCTATGGCTACACCTTC.

This clonotype has only a few counts. The CDR3, as DNA: TGTGCCAGCAGTTTATTGGCGTCTAGCACAGATACGCAGTATTTT. Translation: CASSLLASSTDTQYF. The rearrangement joins TRBV6-5 to TRBJ2-3; D is ambiguous. Germline V gives CDR1 MNHEY, CDR2 SVGAGI. Trimming left V 4 bases short and J 0 bases short, with 11 bases between. CDR3 length equals 15 residues.

The chain carries TRBV6-6 and TRBJ2-7; 7 nucleotides align to TRBD2. Germline V CDR1 and CDR2: MNHNY, SVGAGI (reference sequence). This CDR3 has 15 amino acids. V shed 2 bases and J 2 bases; nucleotides not matched to a gene: 6. The chain's CDR3 is CASSYGGGTTYEQYF. The CDR3 bases are TGTGCCAGCAGTTACGGCGGGGGAACCACCTACGAGCAGTACTTC.

This clonotype was detected a few times. The chain is built from TRBV29-1 and TRBJ1-4; D remains unclear. This CDR3 has 13 amino acids. The V end lost 4 bases, the J end lost 4 bases, and 10 bases lay between the germline ends. Germline V gene lookup returns CDR1 SQVTM and CDR2 ANQGSEA. The CDR3 DNA sequence: TGCAGCGTTGGGCCCGACCGTAATGAAAAACTGTTTTTT. Its protein product is CSVGPDRNEKLFF.

This clonotype was counted a few times. V is TRBV29-1 and J is TRBJ1-4, with 8 positions matching TRBD1. Germline lookup yields CDR1 SQVTM and CDR2 ANQGSEA. This CDR3 spans 13 amino acids. J lost 5 bases, V lost 4 bases, and 3 bases had no gene match. CDR3 in DNA: TGCAGCGTTGGAACAGGGGGAAATGAAAAACTGTTTTTT. This codes for CSVGTGGNEKLFF.

This rearrangement joins TRBV7-2 to TRBJ2-1, with D perhaps matching TRBD2 (6 bases). The CDR3 spans 15 residues. The ends were cut back, 5 bases at V and 8 bases at J, with 19 bases in the middle. Per the germline V gene, CDR1 is SGHTA and CDR2 is FQGNSA. The DNA for the CDR3 is TGTGCCAGCAGCCTAGGGACTTCTAGCGTCCATGAGCAGTTCTTC. Amino acid sequence: CASSLGTSSVHEQFF.

This clonotype showed up just a few times. This chain joins TRBV7-6 and TRBJ2-1, with 7 bases matching TRBD1. The trim removed 4 bases at V and 7 bases at J, leaving 1 base unmatched. The germline CDR1 and CDR2 sequences are SGHVS and FNYEAQ. This CDR3 comprises 12 residues. CDR3 region: CASSSGGNEQFF. CDR3 nucleotides: TGTGCCAGCAGCTCAGGGGGAAATGAGCAGTTCTTC.

J is TRBJ2-7 and V is TRBV7-9; 8 bases line up with TRBD2. In germline, CDR1 is SEHNR, CDR2 FQNEAQ (reference sequence). J lost 4 bases, V lost 2 bases, and 7 bases had no gene match. The CDR3 length is 15 residues. CDR3 amino acids: CASSLSGRAGYEQYF. DNA of the CDR3: TGTGCCAGCAGCTTATCCGGGAGGGCCGGATACGAGCAGTACTTC.

This clonotype has more than one count but fewer than ten. The chain couples TRBV24-1 to TRBJ2-7; unclear D gene. Germline CDR1 reads KGHDR; CDR2 reads SFDVKD. V was shortened by 7 bases and J by 0 bases, with 15 bases between the two germline ends. The CDR3 extends over 15 amino acids. As DNA, the CDR3 is TGTGCCACCAGACCCCGGGCAGTCTACTCCTACGAGCAGTACTTC. This codes for CATRPRAVYSYEQYF.

The chain links TRBV12-2 to TRBJ1-6; no DNA check was done on the table's D call, TRBD1. TRBV12-2 is listed as a pseudogene. This CDR3 has 15 amino acids. The CDR3 loop reads CASRLRDKDNSPLHF. The CDR3 coding sequence is TGTGCAAGTCGCCTCCGGGACAAGGATAATTCACCCCTCCACTTT.

This clonotype was seen more than once but under ten times. The V and J genes are TRBV5-4 and TRBJ2-5; tentatively, D is TRBD2 (7 bases). V lost 4 bases and J 1 base, leaving 11 bases between the germline ends. Germline CDR1 is SGHNT and CDR2 is YYREEE (reference sequence). CDR3 size: 14 residues. The CDR3 reads CASSRGAAQETQYF. Written as DNA, the CDR3 is TGTGCCAGCAGCCGGGGGGCAGCCCAAGAGACCCAGTACTTC.

CDR3 nucleotides: TGCAGCGTTGAAGGGACAGGGGCTAACTACGAGCAGTACTTC. Protein product: CSVEGTGANYEQYF. The chain employs TRBV29-1 and TRBJ2-7; 9 bases match TRBD1. The CDR3 consists of 14 residues. CDR1 SQVTM and CDR2 ANQGSEA come from the germline V gene. Trimming cost V 1 base and J 3 bases; bases outside gene matches: 4.

The rearrangement uses TRBV5-1 and TRBJ2-2, with D maybe TRBD2 (5 bases). The ends were cut back, 1 base at V and 5 bases at J, with 15 bases in the middle. The CDR3 has 16 residues. In germline, CDR1 is SGHRS, CDR2 YFSETQ. This CDR3 reads CASSLKEGGSTGELFF. The DNA for the CDR3 is TGCGCCAGCAGCTTGAAAGAGGGCGGGTCTACCGGGGAGCTGTTTTTT.

This clonotype has a handful of counts. The gene calls are TRBV20-1 and TRBJ1-5; no clear D gene. CDR1 and CDR2 from the germline V gene are DFQATT and SNEGSKA (reference sequence). The ends were cut back, 1 base at V and 3 bases at J, with 10 bases in the middle. This CDR3 spans 14 amino acids. This CDR3 is CSARVGTTNQPQHF. The CDR3 bases are TGCAGTGCTAGAGTGGGAACAACCAATCAGCCCCAGCATTTT.

This clonotype was seen more than once but under ten times. V is TRBV29-1 and J is TRBJ1-1, with 9 bases lining up with TRBD1. J lost 11 bases, V lost 6 bases, and 7 bases had no gene match. Germline values: CDR1 SQVTM, CDR2 ANQGSEA. This CDR3 is built from 11 residues. CDR3 sequence: CSVLQGAMAFF. As DNA, the CDR3 is TGCAGCGTCTTACAGGGGGCAATGGCTTTCTTT.

This clonotype was counted only a few times. V usage is TRBV11-2 and J usage is TRBJ2-1, with TRBD2 matching over 12 bases. This CDR3 comprises 17 residues. Trimming took 1 base from V and 5 from J; bases not matched to a gene: 6. The germline V gene encodes CDR1 SGHAT and CDR2 FQNNGV. The CDR3 here is CASSLVTSGSWNNEQFF. Here the CDR3 DNA reads TGTGCCAGCAGCTTAGTGACTAGCGGGAGTTGGAACAATGAGCAGTTCTTC.